A single sample is the source of the 15 T cell receptor beta chains below, sequenced in a study of OX40 agonist ivuxolimab in advanced cancers. Generated by immunoSEQ multiplex PCR, the TCRdb table keeps only in-frame clones and is missing some. The sample records fewer than 15,000 clones, roughly 90% being singletons. The specimen comprised CD4+ or CD8+ T cells sorted from blood, sampled in a trial of the OX40 agonist ivuxolimab. The receptors were sampled from an adult with an advanced solid tumor such as melanoma, head and neck, liver or kidney cancer.

The CDR3 sequence: CSVEPGTGTYEQYF. The CDR3 DNA reads as TGCAGCGTTGAACCCGGGACAGGGACCTACGAGCAGTACTTC. The gene calls are TRBV29-1 and TRBJ2-7, with TRBD1 matching 9 bases. This CDR3 has 14 residues. Germline values: CDR1 SQVTM, CDR2 ANQGSEA. With V trimmed by 2 bases and J by 2 bases, 4 bases remained unmatched.

This sequence joins TRBV11-3 and TRBJ2-2, with 7 bases that match TRBD1. CDR1 and CDR2 (germline): SGHNT, YENEEA. The CDR3 has 15 amino acids. The V and J ends lost 5 bases and 6 bases, in that order; junction bases with no gene match: 9. CDR3 protein: CASSPQTGNAGELFF. DNA for the CDR3: TGTGCCAGCAGCCCCCAGACAGGGAATGCCGGGGAGCTGTTTTTT.

The rearrangement uses TRBV19 and TRBJ1-2; D gene ambiguous. CDR1 and CDR2 (germline): LNHDA, SQIVND (reference sequence). The CDR3 length is 15 residues. Deletions cut 1 base from V and 8 bases from J, with 17 bases between. This CDR3 reads CASSIGGGGYGGYTF. The CDR3 coding sequence is TGTGCCAGTAGTATAGGCGGTGGAGGCTATGGCGGCTACACCTTC.

The chain is built from TRBV4-2 and TRBJ1-2; no definite D call. Per germline, CDR1 LGHNA and CDR2 YNFKEQ. Deletions cut 4 bases from V and 4 bases from J, with 13 bases between. CDR3 size: 14 residues. CDR3 sequence reads: CASSPTDETYGYTF. The DNA for the CDR3 is TGTGCCAGCAGCCCAACCGACGAAACCTATGGCTACACCTTC.

This clone was recorded only once. This chain uses TRBV27 with TRBJ2-3, with D tentatively TRBD2 (5 bases). Germline V CDR1 and CDR2: MNHEY, SMNVEV (reference sequence). CDR3 length equals 15 residues. The V gene lost 3 bases and the J gene lost 6 bases, with 16 bases spanning the gap. The chain's CDR3 is CASSLDGDGMDTQYF. The CDR3 DNA reads TGTGCCAGCAGTTTGGACGGGGATGGAATGGATACGCAGTATTTT.

A single count supports this clone. The gene calls are TRBV27 and TRBJ2-7; 7 bases match TRBD1. CDR3 size: 16 residues. Germline CDR1 reads MNHEY; CDR2 reads SMNVEV (reference sequence). The V segment lost 5 bases and the J segment 3 bases; nucleotides outside the gene matches: 13. The CDR3 DNA sequence: TGTGCCAGCAGTACATTCCGGGACAGCACCTACTACGAGCAGTACTTC. It codes for CASSTFRDSTYYEQYF.

This clone occurred once. This chain uses TRBV9 with TRBJ2-1; D is ambiguous. The CDR3 consists of 16 residues. The germline CDR1 and CDR2 sequences are SGDLS and YYNGEE. V was clipped by 4 bases and J by 2 bases, with 16 bases between them. In DNA, the CDR3 is TGTGCCAGCAGCATAAGTGGGGAATTTCCCTACAATGAGCAGTTCTTC. Translating gives CASSISGEFPYNEQFF.

The chain is built from TRBV13 and TRBJ2-3; 7 bases agree with TRBD1. CDR3 size: 16 residues. V was pared by 0 bases and J by 0 bases, with 3 bases of the junction left unmatched. Germline V gene data show CDR1 as PRHDT and CDR2 as FYEKMQ (reference sequence). CDR3 amino acids: CASSLGQGFSTDTQYF. In nucleotides, the CDR3 is TGTGCCAGCAGCTTAGGACAGGGGTTTAGCACAGATACGCAGTATTTT.

This clone appeared a few times. The rearrangement uses TRBV28 and TRBJ2-7; D might be TRBD2 (7 bases). Deletions cut 6 bases from V and 2 bases from J, with 17 bases between. This CDR3 has 15 residues. Germline CDR1 reads MDHEN; CDR2 reads SYDVKM. The CDR3 region has the DNA TGTGCCAGCAGCTTACGGGGGGCCAGGGCCTACGAGCAGTACTTC. It translates to CASSLRGARAYEQYF.

This clone turned up a few times. The chain combines TRBV4-3 with TRBJ2-3; no clear D. Trimming pared 0 bases from V and 3 bases from J, leaving 10 bases between. The germline V gene has CDR1 LGHNA and CDR2 YSLEER. This CDR3 is 15 amino acids long. Here the CDR3 DNA reads TGCGCCAGCAGCCAAGATTCTGGTAAGACAGATACGCAGTATTTT. Its translation: CASSQDSGKTDTQYF.

The chain carries TRBV11-3 and TRBJ2-1; 7 bases fit TRBD2. The CDR3 covers 16 residues. Looked up from germline, CDR1 is SGHNT and CDR2 is YENEEA. With 2 bases clipped from V and 4 bases from J, the junction kept 8 bases outside the gene matches. The CDR3 protein is CASSLLLAGAYNEQFF. The DNA of the CDR3 is TGTGCCAGCAGCTTACTGCTCGCGGGAGCTTACAATGAGCAGTTCTTC.

The V and J genes are TRBV7-6 and TRBJ2-7; unclear D gene. Germline V gene data show CDR1 as SGHVS and CDR2 as FNYEAQ. Trimming took off 1 base at V and 0 bases at J, with 10 bases between the two ends. The CDR3 runs to 15 residues. The CDR3 nucleotides are TGTGCCAGCAGCTTAGAGGTGGACCTCTCCTACGAGCAGTACTTC. Residues: CASSLEVDLSYEQYF.

The gene calls are TRBV7-6 and TRBJ2-1, with 9 bases identical to TRBD2. V shed 5 bases and J 6 bases; nucleotides not matched to a gene: 8. CDR3 length equals 15 residues. Germline lookup yields CDR1 SGHVS and CDR2 FNYEAQ. CDR3 nucleotide sequence: TGTGCCAGCAGCCAAACTAGCGGGCCGGTCAATGAGCAGTTCTTC. Translation: CASSQTSGPVNEQFF.

The chain recombines TRBV2 with TRBJ2-7; D is unresolved. The CDR3 spans 14 residues. CDR1 is SNHLY and CDR2 is FYNNEI in the germline V gene. Trimming shortened V by 7 bases and J by 3 bases, and 16 bases separated the two germline ends. As DNA, the CDR3 is TGTGCCAGCAAAACCTCTCTTTCAGGCTACGAGCAGTACTTC. Translated, it gives CASKTSLSGYEQYF.

Comments on this clone: This specimen includes other DNA sequences encoding the same CDR3. The chain has TRBV29-1 and TRBJ2-7; TRBD1 matches 8 bases. Germline CDR1 and CDR2: SQVTM and ANQGSEA. There are 14 residues in the CDR3. The V segment lost 3 bases and the J segment 4 bases; nucleotides outside the gene matches: 8. CDR3 bases: TGCAGCGTTGATTTAGGACAGGGTGGTTACGAGCAGTACTTC. Protein product: CSVDLGQGGYEQYF.